This is a list of T cell receptor beta chains from one sample in a study of naive and memory T cell subsets. Each CDR3 protein gets one entry after TCRdb re-called the UMI-ligation and nested PCR reads with MiXCR. There are approximately 150,000 distinct CDR3 sequences in the sample; roughly 22% occur only once, and around 0.11% lies in the top ten. The specimen sequenced was naive CD4+ T cells from blood. These receptors were collected from a human donor in good health. The CDR3 runs from the conserved cysteine through the conserved F or W.

>TRBJ1-1|TRBV14
CASSQAVRVPEAFF
>TRBJ2-7|TRBV28
CASRPAPFMSPSYEQYF
>TRBJ2-6|TRBV28
CASSLWREGANVLTF
>TRBJ2-1|TRBV6-6
CASSLAGVERNEQFF
>TRBJ2-1|TRBV28
CASRLAGGRDNEQFF
>TRBJ2-1|TRBV12-3/TRBV12-4
CASSLKETGEQFF
>TRBJ2-1|TRBV29-1
CSLLTLSGSYNEQFF
>TRBJ2-3|TRBV20-1
CSATRGRTDTQYF
>TRBJ2-3|TRBV7-2
CASSSLRLAGTDTQYF
>TRBJ1-1|TRBV28
CASSFLRGKVEAFF
>TRBJ2-5|TRBV7-8
CASSLALLAGGPETQYF
>TRBJ1-2|TRBV28
CASRPGTGSYGYTF
>TRBJ2-2|TRBV9
CASSGTSTGELFF
>TRBJ2-7|TRBV12-3/TRBV12-4
CASILGQGAHEQYF
>TRBJ1-2|TRBV15
CATSRGRGTGGGYGYTF
>TRBJ2-3|TRBV6-1
CASSRLAGGDTQYF
>TRBJ2-7|TRBV20-1
CSAEERDYYEQYF
>TRBJ2-3|TRBV5-1
CASSLGSLFTDTQYF
>TRBJ2-1|TRBV6-5
CASRSLGTVLYNEQFF
>TRBJ2-7|TRBV19
CASSSKQTYEQYF
>TRBJ1-2|TRBV15
CATSRQGDYGYTF
>TRBJ2-7|TRBV29-1
CSGVPRTGSGEQYF
>TRBJ2-2|TRBV7-3
CASSPVYDGELFF
>TRBJ2-3|TRBV29-1
CSVEGGRPTAADTQYF
>TRBJ2-1|TRBV7-7
CASSSSHDIGLAEYNEQFF
>TRBJ2-2|TRBV9
CASRRTSGTNTGELFF
>TRBJ1-5|TRBV28
CASGQLHQPQHF
>TRBJ1-2|TRBV20-1
CSARDPSGVDYGYTF
>TRBJ2-7|TRBV28
CASSFSTPREQYF
>TRBJ2-3|TRBV27
CASTSLGGGTDTQYF
>TRBJ2-1|TRBV20-1
CSARGLGYNEQFF
>TRBJ2-3|TRBV13
CASSLGKGTPARTDTQYF
>TRBJ1-5|TRBV28
CASRDGTGVSNQPQHF
>TRBJ1-1|TRBV5-1
CASSYDDRRNTEAFF
>TRBJ2-7|TRBV20-1
CSARTTDRGYHEQYF
>TRBJ2-7|TRBV2
CASRYSAGTVAYEQYF
>TRBJ2-5|TRBV6-6
CASGTGLAGGQETQYF
>TRBJ1-2|TRBV5-1
CASSTGQGNYGYTF
>TRBJ2-1|TRBV29-1
CSVKNPSGSYNEQFF
>TRBJ2-3|TRBV18
CASSPVLDRATDTQYF
>TRBJ1-5|TRBV18
CASSRSIPGNQPQHF
>TRBJ2-7|TRBV7-9
CASSADRVRYEQYF
>TRBJ2-3|TRBV20-1
CSAEDGRSTDTQYF
>TRBJ1-2|TRBV7-9
CASSAGTGEAFGYTF
>TRBJ2-7|TRBV28
CASSFRDRRFYEQYF